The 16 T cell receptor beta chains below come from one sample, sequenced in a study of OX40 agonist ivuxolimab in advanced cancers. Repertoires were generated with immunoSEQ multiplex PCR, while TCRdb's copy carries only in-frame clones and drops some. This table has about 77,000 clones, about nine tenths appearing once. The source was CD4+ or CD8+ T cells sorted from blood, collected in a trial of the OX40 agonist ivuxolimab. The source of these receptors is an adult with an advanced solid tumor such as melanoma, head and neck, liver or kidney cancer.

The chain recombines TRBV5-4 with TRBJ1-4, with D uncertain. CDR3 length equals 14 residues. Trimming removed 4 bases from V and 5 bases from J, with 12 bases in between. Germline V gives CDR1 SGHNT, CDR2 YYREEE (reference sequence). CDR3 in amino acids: CASSLREENEKLFF. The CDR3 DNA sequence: TGTGCCAGCAGCCTCCGGGAAGAGAATGAAAAACTGTTTTTT.

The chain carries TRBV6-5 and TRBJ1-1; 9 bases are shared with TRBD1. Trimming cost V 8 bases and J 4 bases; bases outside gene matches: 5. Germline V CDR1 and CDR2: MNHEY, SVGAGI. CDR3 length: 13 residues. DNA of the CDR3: TGTGCCAGCGGGCGGGACAGGGCCACTGAAGCTTTCTTT. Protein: CASGRDRATEAFF.

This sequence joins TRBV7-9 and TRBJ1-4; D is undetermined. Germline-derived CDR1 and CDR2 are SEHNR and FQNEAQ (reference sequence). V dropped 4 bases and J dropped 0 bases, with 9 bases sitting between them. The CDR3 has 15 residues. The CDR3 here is CASSSYMATNEKLFF. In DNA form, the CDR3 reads TGTGCCAGCAGCTCCTACATGGCAACTAATGAAAAACTGTTTTTT.

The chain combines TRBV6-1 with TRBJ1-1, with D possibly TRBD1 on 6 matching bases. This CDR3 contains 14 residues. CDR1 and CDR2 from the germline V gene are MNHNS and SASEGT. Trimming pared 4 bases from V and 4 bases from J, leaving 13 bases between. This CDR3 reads CASSATGGITEAFF. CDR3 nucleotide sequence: TGTGCCAGCAGTGCGACAGGCGGTATCACTGAAGCTTTCTTT.

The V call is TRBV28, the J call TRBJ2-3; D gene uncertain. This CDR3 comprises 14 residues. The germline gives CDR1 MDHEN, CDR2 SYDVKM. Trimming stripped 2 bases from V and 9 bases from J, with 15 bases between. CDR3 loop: CASSLGPTVGTQYF. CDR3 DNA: TGTGCCAGCAGTTTAGGGCCCACCGTAGGGACGCAGTATTTT.

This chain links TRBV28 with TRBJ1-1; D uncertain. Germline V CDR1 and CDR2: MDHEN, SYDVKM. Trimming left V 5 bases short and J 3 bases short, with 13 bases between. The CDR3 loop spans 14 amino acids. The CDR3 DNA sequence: TGTGCCAGCAGTAGCCCCGGTGTTTACACTGAAGCTTTCTTT. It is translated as CASSSPGVYTEAFF.

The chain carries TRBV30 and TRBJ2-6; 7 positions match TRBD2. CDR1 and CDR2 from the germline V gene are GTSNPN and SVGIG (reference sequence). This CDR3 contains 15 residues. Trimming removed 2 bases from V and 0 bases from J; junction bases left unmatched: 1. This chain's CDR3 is CAWSTGGSGANVLTF. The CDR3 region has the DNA TGTGCCTGGAGTACGGGGGGCTCTGGGGCCAACGTCCTGACTTTC.

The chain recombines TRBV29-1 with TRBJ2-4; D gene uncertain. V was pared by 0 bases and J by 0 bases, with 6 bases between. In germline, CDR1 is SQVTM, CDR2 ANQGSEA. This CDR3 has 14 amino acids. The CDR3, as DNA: TGCAGCGTTGAAGATATGGGAGCCAAAAACATTCAGTACTTC. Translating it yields CSVEDMGAKNIQYF. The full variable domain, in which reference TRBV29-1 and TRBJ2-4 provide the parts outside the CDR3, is SAVISQKPSRDICQRGTSLTIQCQVDSQVTMMFWYRQQPGQSLTLIATANQGSEATYESGFVIDKFPISRPNLTFSTLTVSNMSPEDSSIYLCSVEDMGAKNIQYFGAGTRLSVL.

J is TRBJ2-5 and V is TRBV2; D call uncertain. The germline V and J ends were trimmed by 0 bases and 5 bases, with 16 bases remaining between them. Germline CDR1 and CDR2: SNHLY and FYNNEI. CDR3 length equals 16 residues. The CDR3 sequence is CASSEAGWYPSETQYF. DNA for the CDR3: TGTGCCAGCAGTGAAGCAGGGTGGTACCCCTCGGAGACCCAGTACTTC. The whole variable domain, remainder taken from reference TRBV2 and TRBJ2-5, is EPEVTQTPSHQVTQMGQEVILRCVPISNHLYFYWYRQILGQKVEFLVSFYNNEISEKSEIFDDQFSVERPDGSNFTLKIRSTKLEDSAMYFCASSEAGWYPSETQYFGPGTRLLVL.

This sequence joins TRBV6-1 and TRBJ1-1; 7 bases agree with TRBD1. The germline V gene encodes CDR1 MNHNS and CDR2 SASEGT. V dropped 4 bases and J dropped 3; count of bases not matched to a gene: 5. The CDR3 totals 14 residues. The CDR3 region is CASSVRQGDTEAFF. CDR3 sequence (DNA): TGTGCCAGCAGTGTACGACAGGGCGACACTGAAGCTTTCTTT.

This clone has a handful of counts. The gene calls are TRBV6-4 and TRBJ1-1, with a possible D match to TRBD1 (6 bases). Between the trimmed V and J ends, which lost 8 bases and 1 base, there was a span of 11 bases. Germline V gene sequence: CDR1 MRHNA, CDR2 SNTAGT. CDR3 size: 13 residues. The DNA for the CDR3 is TGTGCCAGCTCTATGGACAGGAACACTGAAGCTTTCTTT. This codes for CASSMDRNTEAFF.

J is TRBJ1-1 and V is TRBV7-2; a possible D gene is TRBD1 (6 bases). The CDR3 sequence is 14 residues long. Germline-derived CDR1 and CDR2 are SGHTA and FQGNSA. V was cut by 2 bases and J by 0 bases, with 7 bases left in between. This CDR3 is CASSLQGMNTEAFF. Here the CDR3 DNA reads TGTGCCAGCAGCTTACAGGGGATGAACACTGAAGCTTTCTTT.

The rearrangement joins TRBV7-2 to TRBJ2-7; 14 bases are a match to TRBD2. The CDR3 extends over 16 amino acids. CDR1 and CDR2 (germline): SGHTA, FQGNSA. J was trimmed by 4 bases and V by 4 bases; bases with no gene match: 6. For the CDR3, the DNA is TGTGCCAGCAGCTCATCCGGGACTAGCGGGGGTTACGAGCAGTACTTC. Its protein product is CASSSSGTSGGYEQYF.

For the CDR3, the DNA is TGTGCCAGCAGCCGCGGACAGGGCGGACACAATGAGCAGTTCTTC. Translation gives CASSRGQGGHNEQFF. The chain has TRBV7-9 and TRBJ2-1; 8 bases align to TRBD1. V was clipped by 5 bases and J by 5 bases; unmatched bases: 8. Germline CDR1 reads SEHNR; CDR2 reads FQNEAQ (reference sequence). The CDR3 is made up of 15 amino acids.

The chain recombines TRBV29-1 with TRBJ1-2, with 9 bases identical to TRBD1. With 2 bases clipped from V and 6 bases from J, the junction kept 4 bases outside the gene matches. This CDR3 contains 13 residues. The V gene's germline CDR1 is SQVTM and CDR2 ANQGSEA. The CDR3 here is CSVEKGTGNGYTF. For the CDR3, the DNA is TGCAGCGTTGAAAAGGGGACAGGGAATGGCTACACCTTC.

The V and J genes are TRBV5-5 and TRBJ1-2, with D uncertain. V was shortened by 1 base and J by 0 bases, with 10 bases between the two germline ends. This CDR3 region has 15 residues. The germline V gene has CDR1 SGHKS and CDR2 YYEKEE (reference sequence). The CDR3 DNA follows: TGTGCCAGCAGCTTGTGGGCTGCGACTAACTATGGCTACACCTTC. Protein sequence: CASSLWAATNYGYTF.